Listed below are T cell receptor beta chains from one sample, sequenced in a study of blood T cell repertoires in COVID-19. Clones were sequenced by immunoSEQ multiplex PCR, and TCRdb holds only the in-frame ones, with some missing. The repertoire holds about 26,000 clones, with approximately 87% as singletons. The specimen was peripheral blood. The receptor set was obtained from a human donor in a cohort sampled during active COVID-19. Both conserved end residues are part of each CDR3. The order of the fields is D gene, clone size, V gene, J gene, CDR3 DNA, CDR3 protein. The D gene is left open where the match is weak. A row's size may be missing; if present it is once, few, many or a size class.

>-|-|TRBV6-2/TRBV6-3|TRBJ2-2
TGTGCCAGCAGTTCTATATCCAGGGTTGCCGGGGAGCTGTTTTTT
CASSSISRVAGELFF
>-|-|TRBV9|TRBJ1-6
TGTGCCAGCAGCGCTTGGGGGGTGAATAATTCACCCCTCCACTTT
CASSAWGVNNSPLHF
>-|-|TRBV12-3/TRBV12-4|TRBJ2-4
TGTGCCAGCAGTTTGTCAGGGTCGGGCATTCAGTACTTC
CASSLSGSGIQYF
>-|once|TRBV7-2|TRBJ2-2
TGTGCCAGCAGCCCCCAAGGGGGGGGGACCGGGGAGCTGTTTTTT
CASSPQGGGTGELFF
>-|few|TRBV27|TRBJ2-3
TGTGCCAGCAGTTTCGGCGGGGCTAGCACAGATACGCAGTATTTT
CASSFGGASTDTQYF
>TRBD2|-|TRBV15|TRBJ2-2
TGTGCCACCAGCAGCCGACTAGCGGCGAACACCGGGGAGCTGTTTTTT
CATSSRLAANTGELFF
>TRBD2|-|TRBV7-2|TRBJ2-4
TGTGCCAGCAGCTCGGGGGAGGGGTGGAACATTCAGTACTTC
CASSSGEGWNIQYF
>-|-|TRBV7-2|TRBJ2-7
TGTGCCAGCAGCTTAGGGCTCAGCTCCTACGAGCAGTACTTC
CASSLGLSSYEQYF
>TRBD2|-|TRBV11-2|TRBJ2-7
TGTGCCAGCAGCTTAATGGCCAGCGGGAGCCCCTACGAGCAGTACTTC
CASSLMASGSPYEQYF
>TRBD1|-|TRBV11-2|TRBJ2-5
TGTGCCAGCAGACCCAATAGGGACAGTAACGCCGAGACCCAGTACTTC
CASRPNRDSNAETQYF
>-|-|TRBV7-9|TRBJ1-5
TGTGCCAGCAGCTTATTGGGGGGGCAGCCCCAGCATTTT
CASSLLGGQPQHF
>TRBD2|-|TRBV28|TRBJ2-2
TGTGCCAGCAGCTCCGACAGGGCTCTAGCGGGACGCACCGGGGAGCTGTTTTTT
CASSSDRALAGRTGELFF
>-|-|TRBV23-1|TRBJ2-3
TGCGCCAGTACACCCCTAGGGGATCCAAGCACAGATACGCAGTATTTT
CASTPLGDPSTDTQYF
>-|-|TRBV3-1/TRBV3-2|TRBJ2-7
TGTGCCAGCAGCCAAGGGCCGGGCTCCTACGAGCAGTACTTC
CASSQGPGSYEQYF
>-|-|TRBV25-1|TRBJ1-6
TGTGCCAGCAGAAAGATGACAGACTATAATTCACCCCTCCACTTT
CASRKMTDYNSPLHF
>-|-|TRBV15|TRBJ2-3
TGTGCCACCAGCAGAGATGTAGCAGATACGCAGTATTTT
CATSRDVADTQYF
>-|-|TRBV7-9|TRBJ2-7
TGTGCCAGCAGCGGGGCAGCGTCCTACGAGCAGTACTTC
CASSGAASYEQYF
>TRBD1|-|TRBV25-1|TRBJ1-4
TGTGCCAGCAGTGAAAGAGGACAGGGGAATGAAAAACTGTTTTTT
CASSERGQGNEKLFF
>-|-|TRBV3-1/TRBV3-2|TRBJ2-5
TGTGCCAGCAGCCAAAGCCTCAAACGCGGGGCCCAAGAGACCCAGTACTTC
CASSQSLKRGAQETQYF
>-|-|TRBV7-2|TRBJ2-3
TGTGCCAGCAGCGACACGGGACTTCACACAGATACGCAGTATTTT
CASSDTGLHTDTQYF
>-|once|TRBV3-1/TRBV3-2|TRBJ2-1
TGTGCCAGCAGCCAAGAAATCTATGAGCAGTTCTTC
CASSQEIYEQFF
>TRBD1|-|TRBV6-6|TRBJ1-1
TGTGCCAGCAAGAAACAGGGGGCTAACACTGAAGCTTTCTTT
CASKKQGANTEAFF
>-|-|TRBV4-3|TRBJ2-7
TGCGCCAGCAGCCAAGAGGGGGCCGTCTCCTACGAGCAGTACTTC
CASSQEGAVSYEQYF
>-|-|TRBV3-1/TRBV3-2|TRBJ2-7
TGTGCCAGCAGCCAAGGGCTTACCCTCTACGAGCAGTACTTC
CASSQGLTLYEQYF
>-|-|TRBV27|TRBJ1-1
TGTGCCAGCAGTTTTCGGGGGGCATACACTGAAGCTTTCTTT
CASSFRGAYTEAFF
>TRBD2|-|TRBV5-1|TRBJ2-2
TGCGCCAGCAGCTTGGCCGGACTAGCGGGAGGAGCCGGGGAGCTGTTTTTT
CASSLAGLAGGAGELFF
>-|-|TRBV4-2|TRBJ2-7
TGTGCCAGCAGCCAGGCAGGGAACGCCGAGCAGTACTTC
CASSQAGNAEQYF
>-|-|TRBV5-1|TRBJ2-7
TGCGCCAGCAGCGCCTCGGGGTGGCACTCCTACGAGCAGTACTTC
CASSASGWHSYEQYF
>TRBD2|-|TRBV5-4|TRBJ2-3
TGTGCCAGCACCCACCGGACTAGCGGGGGCACAGATACGCAGTATTTT
CASTHRTSGGTDTQYF
>-|-|TRBV11-2|TRBJ1-2
TGTGCCAGCAGCCCCGACAGAAACTATGGCTACACCTTC
CASSPDRNYGYTF
>-|-|TRBV7-7|TRBJ2-3
TGTGCCAGCAGCTTAGTTCCGGGAGCCACAGATACGCAGTATTTT
CASSLVPGATDTQYF
>-|-|TRBV5-8|TRBJ2-2
TGTGCCAGCAGCTTGGGGCTCAGGGGCACCGGGGAGCTGTTTTTT
CASSLGLRGTGELFF
>-|once|TRBV3-1/TRBV3-2|TRBJ2-4
TGTGCCAGCAGCCTAAACCCGGGAGTAGCCAAAAACATTCAGTACTTC
CASSLNPGVAKNIQYF
>-|-|TRBV18|TRBJ1-3
TGTGCCAGCTCACCGAGGACAGCTCTCTCTGGAAACACCATATATTTT
CASSPRTALSGNTIYF
>TRBD2|-|TRBV6-5|TRBJ2-7
TGTGCCAGCAGACGTAGCGGGTTAGATTCCTACGAGCAGTACTTC
CASRRSGLDSYEQYF
>-|-|TRBV5-6|TRBJ1-2
TGTGCCAGCAGCTTGGGCGACAGGAGTTATGGCTACACCTTC
CASSLGDRSYGYTF
>TRBD1|-|TRBV7-9|TRBJ2-5
TGTGCCAGCACACAAGGGGGCCTTGGAGAGGGAGAGACCCAGTACTTC
CASTQGGLGEGETQYF